The present entry profiles one T cell receptor beta chain with its context. Its antigen remains unknown. These data belong to a study of shared clonotypes between healthy human individuals. On sorted subsets, replicate PCRs used 200 to 250 ng DNA, or roughly 30,000 T cell genomes. TCRdb's copy holds only in-frame clones and misses some; the assay was immunoSEQ multiplex PCR. The table shows about 1 million clones, with 75% to 80% occurring only once. It was into CD45RA+ naive and CD45RA-negative memory subsets that the CD4+ cells were split. Study-wide findings and caveats: Approximately 5.1% was the fraction of naive CD4 clonotypes found shared across four donors. Generation probability values for non-shared clonotypes were lower than those for clonotypes shared by all four donors.

The ends were cut back, 4 bases at V and 6 bases at J, with 15 bases in the middle. The CDR3 runs 14 residues. CDR1 is SGHAT, CDR2 FQDESV, per germline (reference sequence). Sequences were obtained from memory CD4+ T cells from PBMCs. The subset here: CD45RA-negative fraction. The V gene is TRBV11-1, the J gene TRBJ2-5, with D uncertain. This TCR derives from a man aged 18 to 29 in good health. Some clones in this sample may be carry-over from other donors' samples. The CDR3 nucleotides read TGTGCCAGCAGCTCTGACCCGCAAATTCAGACCCAGTACTTC. It yields the protein CASSSDPQIQTQYF.